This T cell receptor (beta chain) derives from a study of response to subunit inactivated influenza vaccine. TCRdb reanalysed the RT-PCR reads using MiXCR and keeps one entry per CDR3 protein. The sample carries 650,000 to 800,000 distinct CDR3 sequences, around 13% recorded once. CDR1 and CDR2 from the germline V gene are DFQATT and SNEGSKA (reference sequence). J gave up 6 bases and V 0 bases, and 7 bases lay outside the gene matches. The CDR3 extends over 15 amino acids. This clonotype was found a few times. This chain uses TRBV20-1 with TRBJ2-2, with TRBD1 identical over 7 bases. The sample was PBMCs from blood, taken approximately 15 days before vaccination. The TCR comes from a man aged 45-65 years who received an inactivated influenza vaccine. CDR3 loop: CSARDLRQGPGELFF. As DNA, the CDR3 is TGCAGTGCTAGAGATCTCCGACAGGGCCCCGGGGAGCTGTTTTTT.